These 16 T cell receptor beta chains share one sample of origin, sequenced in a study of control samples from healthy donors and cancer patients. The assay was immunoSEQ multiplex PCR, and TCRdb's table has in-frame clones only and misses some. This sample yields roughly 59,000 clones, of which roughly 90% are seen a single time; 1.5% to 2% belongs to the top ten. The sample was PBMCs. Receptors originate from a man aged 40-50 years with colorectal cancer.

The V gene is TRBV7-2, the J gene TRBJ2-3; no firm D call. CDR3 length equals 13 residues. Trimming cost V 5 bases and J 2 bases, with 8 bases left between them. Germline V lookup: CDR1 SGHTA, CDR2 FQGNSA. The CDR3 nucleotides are TGTGCCAGCAGCCCTAGACCCACAGATACGCAGTATTTT. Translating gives CASSPRPTDTQYF.

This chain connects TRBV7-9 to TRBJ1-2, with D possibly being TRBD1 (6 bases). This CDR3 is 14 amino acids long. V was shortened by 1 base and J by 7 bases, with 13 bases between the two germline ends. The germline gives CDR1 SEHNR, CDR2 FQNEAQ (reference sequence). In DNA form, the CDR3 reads TGTGCCAGCAGCTTAGACGTCTTACAGGGTGGCTACACCTTC. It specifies CASSLDVLQGGYTF.

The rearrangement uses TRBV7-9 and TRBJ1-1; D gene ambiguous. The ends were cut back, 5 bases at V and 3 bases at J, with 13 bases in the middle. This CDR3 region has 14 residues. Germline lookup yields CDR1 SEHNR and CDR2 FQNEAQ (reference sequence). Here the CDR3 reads CASSPMGVYTEAFF. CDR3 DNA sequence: TGTGCCAGCAGCCCGATGGGTGTTTACACTGAAGCTTTCTTT.

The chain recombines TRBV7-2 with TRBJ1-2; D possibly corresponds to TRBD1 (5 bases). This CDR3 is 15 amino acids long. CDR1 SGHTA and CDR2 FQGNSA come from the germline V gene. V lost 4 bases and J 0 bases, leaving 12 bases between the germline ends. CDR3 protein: CASSSGGATNYGYTF. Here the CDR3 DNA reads TGTGCCAGCAGCTCCGGGGGAGCCACTAACTATGGCTACACCTTC.

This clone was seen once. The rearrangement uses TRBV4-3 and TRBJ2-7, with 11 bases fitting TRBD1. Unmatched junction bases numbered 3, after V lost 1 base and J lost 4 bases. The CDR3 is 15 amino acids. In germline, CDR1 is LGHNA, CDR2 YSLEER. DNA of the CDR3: TGCGCCAGCAGCCAAGGAGGGACAGGGGGATACGAGCAGTACTTC. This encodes CASSQGGTGGYEQYF.

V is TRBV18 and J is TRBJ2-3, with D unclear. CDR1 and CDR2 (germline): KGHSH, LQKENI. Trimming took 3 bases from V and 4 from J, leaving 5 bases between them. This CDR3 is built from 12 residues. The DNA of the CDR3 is TGTGCCAGCTCACCCCTGCCAGATACGCAGTATTTT. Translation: CASSPLPDTQYF.

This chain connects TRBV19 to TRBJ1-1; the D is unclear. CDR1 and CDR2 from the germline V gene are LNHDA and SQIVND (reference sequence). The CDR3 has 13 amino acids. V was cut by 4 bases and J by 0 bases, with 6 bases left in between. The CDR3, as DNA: TGTGCCAGTAGTAAGTACATGAACACTGAAGCTTTCTTT. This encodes CASSKYMNTEAFF.

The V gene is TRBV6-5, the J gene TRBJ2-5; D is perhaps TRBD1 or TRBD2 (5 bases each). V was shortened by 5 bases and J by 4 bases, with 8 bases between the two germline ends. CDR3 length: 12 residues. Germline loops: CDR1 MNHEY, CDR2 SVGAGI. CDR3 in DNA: TGTGCCAGCAGTCCCGGGACAGAGACCCAGTACTTC. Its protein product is CASSPGTETQYF.

CDR3 DNA sequence: TGTGCCAGCAGCTTAAGGGCCTCTGGAAACACCATATATTTT. Translated: CASSLRASGNTIYF. The chain carries TRBV7-9 and TRBJ1-3; D is ambiguous. The V end was cut by 2 bases, the J end by 0 bases, with 5 bases between. The length of the CDR3 is 14 residues. Per the germline V gene, CDR1 is SEHNR and CDR2 is FQNEAQ (reference sequence).

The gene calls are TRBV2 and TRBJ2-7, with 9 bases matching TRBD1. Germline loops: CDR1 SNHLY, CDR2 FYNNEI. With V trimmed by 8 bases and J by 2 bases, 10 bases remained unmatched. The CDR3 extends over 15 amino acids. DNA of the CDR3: TGTGCCAGCTCAACAGGGGGCGCTTCGGCCTACGAGCAGTACTTC. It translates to CASSTGGASAYEQYF.

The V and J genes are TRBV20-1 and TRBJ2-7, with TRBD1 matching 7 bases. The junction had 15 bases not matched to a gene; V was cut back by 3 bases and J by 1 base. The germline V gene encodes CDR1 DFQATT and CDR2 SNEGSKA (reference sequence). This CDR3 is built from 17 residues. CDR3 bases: TGCAGTGCTAGTGTCCTAGGTAGGACAGGAGCATCCTACGAGCAGTACTTC. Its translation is CSASVLGRTGASYEQYF.

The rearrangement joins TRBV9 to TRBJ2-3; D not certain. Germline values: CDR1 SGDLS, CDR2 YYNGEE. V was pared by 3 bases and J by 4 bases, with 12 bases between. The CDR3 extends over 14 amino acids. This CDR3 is CASSAPGQPDTQYF. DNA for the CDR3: TGTGCCAGCAGCGCCCCCGGCCAGCCAGATACGCAGTATTTT.

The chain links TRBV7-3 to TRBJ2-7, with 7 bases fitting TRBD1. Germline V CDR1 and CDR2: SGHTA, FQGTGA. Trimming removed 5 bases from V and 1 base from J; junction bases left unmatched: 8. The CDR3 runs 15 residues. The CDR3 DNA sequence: TGTGCCAGCAGCCAAAACAGGGGAGCGTCCTACGAGCAGTACTTC. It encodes CASSQNRGASYEQYF.

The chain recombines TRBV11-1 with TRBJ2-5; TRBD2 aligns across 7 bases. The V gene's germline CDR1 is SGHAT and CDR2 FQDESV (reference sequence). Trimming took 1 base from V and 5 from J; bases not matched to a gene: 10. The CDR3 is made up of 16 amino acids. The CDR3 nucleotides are TGTGCCAGCAGCTTAGTATTGGCGGGGGATATTGAGACCCAGTACTTC. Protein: CASSLVLAGDIETQYF.

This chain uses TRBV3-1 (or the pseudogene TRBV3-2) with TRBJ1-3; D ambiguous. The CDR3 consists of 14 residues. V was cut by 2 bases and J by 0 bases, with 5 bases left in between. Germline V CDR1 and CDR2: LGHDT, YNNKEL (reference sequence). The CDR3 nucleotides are TGTGCCAGCAGCCAAACCAGCTCTGGAAACACCATATATTTT. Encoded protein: CASSQTSSGNTIYF.

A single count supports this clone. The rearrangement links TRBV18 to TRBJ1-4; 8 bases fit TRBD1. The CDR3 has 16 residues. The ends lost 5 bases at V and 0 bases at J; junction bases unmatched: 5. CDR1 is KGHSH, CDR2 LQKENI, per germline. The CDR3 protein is CASSATGAATNEKLFF. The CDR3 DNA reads TGTGCCAGCTCAGCGACAGGGGCAGCAACTAATGAAAAACTGTTTTTT.